This T cell receptor (beta chain) was sequenced in a study of response to subunit inactivated influenza vaccine. Study-wide results and caveats: T cells newly recruited by each seasonal influenza vaccination are few, the authors suggested.

The CDR3 extends over 14 amino acids. V was pared by 8 bases and J by 0 bases, with 10 bases between. CDR1 SGHTA and CDR2 FQGNSA come from the germline V gene. This clonotype counts as medium-sized. Its specificity is not known. TCRdb re-derived calls from the RT-PCR reads in MiXCR, one entry per CDR3 protein. Of 600,000 to 850,000 distinct CDR3 sequences in the sample, 12% to 15% were seen once. This clonotype was obtained from a man aged 50-59 years who received an inactivated influenza vaccine. The input for sequencing was PBMCs from blood, taken approximately 15 days before vaccination. The rearrangement links TRBV7-2 to TRBJ1-4; D unresolved. CDR3 sequence: CASAPMATNEKLFF. CDR3 bases: TGTGCCAGCGCGCCCATGGCAACTAATGAAAAACTGTTTTTT.